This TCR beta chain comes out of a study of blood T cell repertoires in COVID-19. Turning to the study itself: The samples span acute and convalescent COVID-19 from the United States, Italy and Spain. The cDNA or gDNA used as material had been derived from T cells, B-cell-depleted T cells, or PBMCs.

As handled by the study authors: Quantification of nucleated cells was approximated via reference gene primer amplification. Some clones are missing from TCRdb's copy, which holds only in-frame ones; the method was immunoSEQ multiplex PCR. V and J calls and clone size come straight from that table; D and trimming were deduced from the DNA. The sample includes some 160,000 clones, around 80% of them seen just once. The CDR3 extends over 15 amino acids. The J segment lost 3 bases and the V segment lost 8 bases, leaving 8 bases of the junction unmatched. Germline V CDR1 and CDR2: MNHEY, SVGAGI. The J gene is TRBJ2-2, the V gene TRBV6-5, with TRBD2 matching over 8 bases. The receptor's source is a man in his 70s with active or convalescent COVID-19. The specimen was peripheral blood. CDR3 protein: CASSGGGSYTGELFF. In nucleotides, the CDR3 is TGTGCCAGCTCGGGGGGGGGCAGTTACACCGGGGAGCTGTTTTTT.